The source of this T cell receptor (beta chain) is a study of OX40 agonist ivuxolimab in advanced cancers. In the study overall: Patients received ivuxolimab, an agonistic anti-OX40 (CD134) antibody.

Peripheral blood came from all dose cohorts at three timepoints. The CDR3 sequence is 13 residues long. Trimming cost V 2 bases and J 11 bases, with 18 bases left between them. CDR1 GTSNPN and CDR2 SVGIG come from the germline V gene (reference sequence). Remarks on this clone: Antigen: not known.

Study findings and constraints: CD8+ T cells were the subset that, on average, had more expanded clones than CD4+.

The method was immunoSEQ multiplex PCR; TCRdb's version includes in-frame clones alone and lacks a portion of them. There are about 67,000 clones in the sample; roughly 85% occur only once, and around 2% lies in the top ten. The sample here was CD4+ or CD8+ T cells sorted from blood, taken in a trial of the OX40 agonist ivuxolimab. The sequence was collected from an adult with an advanced solid tumor such as melanoma, head and neck, liver or kidney cancer. The J gene is TRBJ1-1, the V gene TRBV30; tentative D call: TRBD1 (6 bases). CDR3 in amino acids: CAWSYNPRGPAFF. In nucleotides, the CDR3 is TGTGCCTGGAGTTATAACCCCAGGGGCCCCGCTTTCTTT.